Below are 31 T cell receptor beta chains sequenced from a single sample in a study of T cell responses to AZD1222 COVID-19 vaccine. Sequencing was performed with immunoSEQ multiplex PCR; in TCRdb, only in-frame clones are kept and a portion is missing. Of 95,000 to 150,000 clones detected, roughly 90% appear once; the ten largest clones hold less than 2%. The sample here was peripheral blood, taken on day 0 of AZD1222 vaccination. Receptor source: an adult in good health.

CDR3 DNA sequence: TGTGCCAGCAGTCCTAGGGGGAACATCTACGAGCAGTACTTC. Its translation is CASSPRGNIYEQYF. The genes are TRBV6-5 and TRBJ2-7; a weak D match, TRBD1 (6 bases). The germline V and J ends were trimmed by 5 bases and 3 bases, with 14 bases remaining between them. Germline CDR1 and CDR2: MNHEY and SVGAGI. CDR3 length equals 14 residues.

CDR3 in DNA: TGTGCCAGCAGTTTTCTAACAGGGGGCAAAAACATTCAGTACTTC. Protein: CASSFLTGGKNIQYF. The V gene is TRBV28, the J gene TRBJ2-4; TRBD1 aligns across 8 bases. CDR1 is MDHEN and CDR2 is SYDVKM in the germline V gene. After removal of 3 bases from V and 3 bases from J, the junction contained 4 bases not matched to a gene. There are 15 residues in the CDR3.

The chain carries TRBV14 and TRBJ2-5, with a weak D call TRBD2 (5 bases). Between the trimmed V and J ends, which lost 1 base and 1 base, there was a span of 7 bases. This CDR3 contains 14 residues. Germline CDR1 reads SGHDN; CDR2 reads FVKESK. DNA of the CDR3: TGTGCCAGCAGCCAAGTGGGGAGCCAAGAGACCCAGTACTTC. This sequence encodes CASSQVGSQETQYF. Filled out from reference TRBV14 and TRBJ2-5, the complete variable domain reads EAGVTQFPSHSVIEKGQTVTLRCDPISGHDNLYWYRRVMGKEIKFLLHFVKESKQDESGMPNNRFLAERTGGTYSTLKVQPAELEDSGVYFCASSQVGSQETQYFGPGTRLLVL.

The V and J genes are TRBV7-3 and TRBJ2-1; a weak D match, TRBD1 (6 bases). The germline V gene has CDR1 SGHTA and CDR2 FQGTGA. The CDR3 runs 16 residues. The germline V and J ends were trimmed by 2 bases and 0 bases, with 11 bases remaining between them. The CDR3, as DNA: TGTGCCAGCAGCTTAGGGACAACCCTCTCCTACAATGAGCAGTTCTTC. Residues: CASSLGTTLSYNEQFF.

V gene TRBV7-3 combines with J gene TRBJ2-1; the D is unclear. The germline V and J ends were trimmed by 5 bases and 5 bases, with 16 bases remaining between them. The germline V gene has CDR1 SGHTA and CDR2 FQGTGA. The CDR3 runs to 15 residues. CDR3 in DNA: TGTGCCAGCAGCCTCGACTTGGCGTCCGACAATGAGCAGTTCTTC. It translates to CASSLDLASDNEQFF. The entire variable domain, with the rest obtained from reference TRBV7-3 and TRBJ2-1, is as follows: GAGVSQTPSNKVTEKGKYVELRCDPISGHTALYWYRQSLGQGPEFLIYFQGTGAADDSGLPNDRFFAVRPEGSVSTLKIQRTERGDSAVYLCASSLDLASDNEQFFGPGTRLTVL.

The V call is TRBV14, the J call TRBJ2-3, with D uncertain. The CDR3 totals 17 residues. Germline V CDR1 and CDR2: SGHDN, FVKESK. Trimming took off 2 bases at V and 0 bases at J, with 15 bases between the two ends. Here the CDR3 DNA reads TGTGCCAGCAGCCAACCGTTCGGCGAACGAAGCACAGATACGCAGTATTTT. This gives the protein CASSQPFGERSTDTQYF.

The rearrangement uses TRBV29-1 and TRBJ1-1; 7 positions agree with TRBD1. From germline, CDR1 is SQVTM and CDR2 ANQGSEA. The CDR3 consists of 14 residues. V lost 6 bases, J lost 0 bases, and 7 bases stayed unmatched. This chain's CDR3 is CSVYNRGMNTEAFF. CDR3 nucleotides: TGCAGCGTGTACAACAGGGGAATGAACACTGAAGCTTTCTTT. Full variable domain (remainder filled in from reference TRBV29-1 and TRBJ1-1): SAVISQKPSRDICQRGTSLTIQCQVDSQVTMMFWYRQQPGQSLTLIATANQGSEATYESGFVIDKFPISRPNLTFSTLTVSNMSPEDSSIYLCSVYNRGMNTEAFFGQGTRLTVV.

This CDR3 is CASSQNPGLLGDTEAFF. DNA of the CDR3: TGCGCCAGCAGCCAAAATCCGGGACTTCTAGGTGACACTGAAGCTTTCTTT. The V gene is TRBV4-3, the J gene TRBJ1-1, with a tentative D call TRBD1 (5 bases). The CDR3 contains 17 residues. Germline V CDR1 and CDR2: LGHNA, YSLEER. V lost 2 bases, J lost 3 bases, and 19 bases lay in between.

The rearrangement links TRBV28 to TRBJ2-7, with TRBD2 as a possible D gene (5 bases). The germline V and J ends were trimmed by 4 bases and 2 bases, with 15 bases remaining between them. The germline V gene has CDR1 MDHEN and CDR2 SYDVKM. CDR3 length equals 15 residues. The CDR3: CASSYRGTFAYEQYF. Here the CDR3 DNA reads TGTGCCAGCAGTTACCGGGGTACCTTCGCCTACGAGCAGTACTTC.

The table lists this clone with a few counts. J is TRBJ2-3 and V is TRBV5-1; 8 bases agree with TRBD1. Germline V gives CDR1 SGHRS, CDR2 YFSETQ. The V and J ends lost 4 bases and 2 bases, in that order; junction bases with no gene match: 15. The CDR3 loop spans 18 amino acids. CDR3 DNA: TGCGCCAGCAGCGTATCCGCCGGGACAGGTTTCCACACAGATACGCAGTATTTT. This encodes CASSVSAGTGFHTDTQYF.

The chain joins TRBV5-5 to TRBJ1-2, with 7 positions matching TRBD1. CDR1 and CDR2 (germline): SGHKS, YYEKEE (reference sequence). The CDR3 is made up of 14 amino acids. Unmatched junction bases numbered 6, after V lost 4 bases and J lost 3 bases. The DNA of the CDR3 is TGTGCCAGCAGCGCCTCCGGGACAGACTATGGCTACACCTTC. This encodes CASSASGTDYGYTF.

The rearrangement uses TRBV4-1 and TRBJ2-2; 13 bases agree with TRBD2. The V gene end was trimmed by 4 bases and the J gene end by 4 bases; junction bases not matched to a gene: 12. The germline V gene has CDR1 MGHRA and CDR2 YSYEKL. This CDR3 is 19 amino acids long. The CDR3: CASSPPGLAGRFITGELFF. The CDR3 DNA sequence: TGCGCCAGCAGCCCTCCGGGACTAGCGGGACGCTTTATCACCGGGGAGCTGTTTTTT.

There are a few counts of this clone. The chain has TRBV9 and TRBJ1-1; possibly TRBD1 for D (6 bases). With 0 bases removed from V and 1 base from J, the gap between germline ends came to 16 bases. In germline, CDR1 is SGDLS, CDR2 YYNGEE. CDR3 length: 17 amino acids. The CDR3: CASSVAPGDTQNTEAFF. CDR3 nucleotide sequence: TGTGCCAGCAGCGTAGCTCCGGGGGACACTCAGAACACTGAAGCTTTCTTT.

This chain uses TRBV9 with TRBJ1-2; the D is unclear. Trimming pared 0 bases from V and 2 bases from J, leaving 8 bases between. Germline values: CDR1 SGDLS, CDR2 YYNGEE. This CDR3 contains 14 residues. The CDR3 sequence: CASSVAGKNYGYTF. CDR3 DNA: TGTGCCAGCAGCGTAGCCGGGAAGAACTATGGCTACACCTTC.

The CDR3 spells CASTPPGTLNTEAFF. CDR3 bases: TGTGCCAGCACTCCTCCTGGGACGTTGAACACTGAAGCTTTCTTT. This chain joins TRBV19 and TRBJ1-1, with D maybe TRBD1 (5 bases). CDR3 length: 15 amino acids. Per the germline V gene, CDR1 is LNHDA and CDR2 is SQIVND (reference sequence). The ends were cut back, 9 bases at V and 0 bases at J, with 17 bases in the middle.

J is TRBJ2-6 and V is TRBV5-6; no reliable D call. Looked up from germline, CDR1 is SGHDT and CDR2 is YYEEEE. The length of the CDR3 is 15 residues. V was clipped by 1 base and J by 0 bases, with 5 bases between them. CDR3 sequence: CASSLLVSGANVLTF. Written as DNA, the CDR3 is TGTGCCAGCAGCTTGTTGGTCTCTGGGGCCAACGTCCTGACTTTC.

This clone has only a few counts. The chain carries TRBV19 and TRBJ1-5, with 7 nucleotides matching TRBD1. With 6 bases clipped from V and 5 bases from J, the junction kept 10 bases outside the gene matches. The germline gives CDR1 LNHDA, CDR2 SQIVND (reference sequence). CDR3 length: 15 amino acids. CDR3 residues: CASSEDRSFDQPQHF. The DNA for the CDR3 is TGTGCCAGTAGCGAGGACAGGTCATTTGATCAGCCCCAGCATTTT.

The rearrangement uses TRBV5-1 and TRBJ1-1; D is uncertain. This CDR3 spans 14 amino acids. V was trimmed by 2 bases and J by 3 bases, leaving 11 bases between them. Germline V gene data show CDR1 as SGHRS and CDR2 as YFSETQ. This CDR3 is CASSLGVTDTEAFF. The CDR3 nucleotides are TGCGCCAGCAGCTTAGGAGTGACGGACACTGAAGCTTTCTTT.

The J gene is TRBJ2-1, the V gene TRBV3-1 (or the pseudogene TRBV3-2); 14 bases fit TRBD2. Germline CDR1 and CDR2: LGHDT and YNNKEL (reference sequence). The CDR3 sequence is 19 residues long. Unmatched junction bases numbered 20, after V lost 8 bases and J lost 8 bases. The CDR3: CASASSTSGRGRGQYEQFF. The CDR3 coding sequence is TGTGCCAGCGCTTCTTCGACTAGCGGGAGGGGACGGGGGCAGTATGAGCAGTTCTTC.

This clone was picked up one time. The V call is TRBV29-1, the J call TRBJ1-3; D perhaps matches TRBD1 (6 bases). CDR3 length: 15 residues. V lost 4 bases, J lost 3 bases, and 16 bases lay in between. The germline gives CDR1 SQVTM, CDR2 ANQGSEA. CDR3 bases: TGCAGCGTTGCATCGTTGGGACAAGTTGGAAACACCATATATTTT. This translates into CSVASLGQVGNTIYF.

The rearrangement joins TRBV11-1 to TRBJ2-1, with 9 bases aligning to TRBD2. The germline V gene encodes CDR1 SGHAT and CDR2 FQDESV (reference sequence). J was trimmed by 5 bases and V by 4 bases; bases with no gene match: 9. The CDR3 has 16 amino acids. The CDR3 region is CASSSSLREGNNEQFF. CDR3 DNA: TGTGCCAGCAGCTCCTCTTTGCGGGAGGGCAACAATGAGCAGTTCTTC.

The chain is built from TRBV6-5 and TRBJ2-7; D might be TRBD1 or TRBD2, each matching 5 bases. The CDR3 length is 13 residues. Germline CDR1 is MNHEY and CDR2 is SVGAGI. Trimming took 6 bases from V and 1 from J, leaving 10 bases between them. The CDR3 sequence is CASSMGVSYEQYF. Written as DNA, the CDR3 is TGTGCCAGCAGCATGGGGGTTTCCTACGAGCAGTACTTC.

The genes are TRBV7-9 and TRBJ1-3; D gene uncertain. The germline V gene encodes CDR1 SEHNR and CDR2 FQNEAQ (reference sequence). This CDR3 contains 15 residues. With 4 bases removed from V and 0 bases from J, the gap between germline ends came to 10 bases. The chain's CDR3 is CASSSGDLSGNTIYF. For the CDR3, the DNA is TGTGCCAGCAGCTCGGGAGATCTCTCTGGAAACACCATATATTTT.

The chain combines TRBV5-1 with TRBJ2-1; weak D call: TRBD2 (6 bases). This CDR3 region has 18 residues. The V end was cut by 3 bases, the J end by 0 bases, with 19 bases between. CDR1 is SGHRS, CDR2 YFSETQ, per germline. CDR3 bases: TGCGCCAGCAGCTCCCCTAGAGGCGGGACTCTCTCCTACAATGAGCAGTTCTTC. This translates into CASSSPRGGTLSYNEQFF.

The gene calls are TRBV24-1 and TRBJ1-2; D perhaps matches TRBD1 (6 bases). Germline CDR1 is KGHDR and CDR2 is SFDVKD. Trimming removed 0 bases from V and 6 bases from J, with 13 bases in between. CDR3 length equals 15 residues. The CDR3 DNA follows: TGTGCCACCAGTGATTTGAGGGGGGGCACGGATGGCTACACCTTC. This encodes CATSDLRGGTDGYTF.

The gene calls are TRBV9 and TRBJ2-7; 7 bases map to TRBD2. CDR3 size: 14 residues. Germline CDR1 is SGDLS and CDR2 is YYNGEE. Trimming cost V 3 bases and J 6 bases; bases outside gene matches: 9. CDR3 sequence (DNA): TGTGCCAGCAGCGAAAGCGGGACGGCGTTCGAGCAGTACTTC. Protein: CASSESGTAFEQYF.

Remarks on this clone: Other DNA sequences in the sample encode the same CDR3. The rearrangement joins TRBV3-1 (or the pseudogene TRBV3-2) to TRBJ2-1; D is uncertain. V was trimmed by 4 bases and J by 4 bases, leaving 2 bases between them. Germline loops: CDR1 LGHDT, CDR2 YNNKEL (reference sequence). There are 11 residues in the CDR3. CDR3 DNA: TGTGCCAGCAGCCTTTACAATGAGCAGTTCTTC. Translating it yields CASSLYNEQFF.

This chain connects TRBV11-3 to TRBJ1-1; possible D gene TRBD1, 5 bases. The V gene lost 2 bases and the J gene lost 3 bases, with 19 bases spanning the gap. The CDR3 is 17 amino acids. Germline V CDR1 and CDR2: SGHNT, YENEEA. CDR3 protein: CASSLKTWGEDDTEAFF. In DNA, the CDR3 is TGTGCCAGCAGCTTAAAAACATGGGGGGAGGATGACACTGAAGCTTTCTTT.

The rearrangement joins TRBV18 to TRBJ2-1; the D gene is possibly TRBD2 (7 bases). The CDR3 loop spans 15 amino acids. Germline CDR1 KGHSH, CDR2 LQKENI. V was cut by 5 bases and J by 7 bases, with 18 bases left in between. CDR3 loop: CASSGGGQRWNEQFF. The CDR3 DNA reads TGTGCCAGCTCAGGGGGGGGCCAGCGATGGAATGAGCAGTTCTTC.

In this sample, this clone turned up once. The chain joins TRBV18 to TRBJ2-2; 9 bases fit TRBD1. This CDR3 has 17 residues. The trim removed 3 bases at V and 1 base at J, leaving 6 bases unmatched. Germline CDR1 reads KGHSH; CDR2 reads LQKENI. CDR3 region: CASSPYPGQGNTGELFF. Written as DNA, the CDR3 is TGTGCCAGCTCACCGTATCCGGGACAGGGGAACACCGGGGAGCTGTTTTTT.

This chain links TRBV7-2 with TRBJ2-1; 9 bases line up with TRBD2. The CDR3 length is 15 residues. Per the germline V gene, CDR1 is SGHTA and CDR2 is FQGNSA. V shed 1 base, J shed 7 bases, and the junction held 5 bases outside the gene matches. CDR3 coding DNA: TGTGCCAGCAGCTTAGTAGCGGGAGCGAATAATGAGCAGTTCTTC. Translation: CASSLVAGANNEQFF.